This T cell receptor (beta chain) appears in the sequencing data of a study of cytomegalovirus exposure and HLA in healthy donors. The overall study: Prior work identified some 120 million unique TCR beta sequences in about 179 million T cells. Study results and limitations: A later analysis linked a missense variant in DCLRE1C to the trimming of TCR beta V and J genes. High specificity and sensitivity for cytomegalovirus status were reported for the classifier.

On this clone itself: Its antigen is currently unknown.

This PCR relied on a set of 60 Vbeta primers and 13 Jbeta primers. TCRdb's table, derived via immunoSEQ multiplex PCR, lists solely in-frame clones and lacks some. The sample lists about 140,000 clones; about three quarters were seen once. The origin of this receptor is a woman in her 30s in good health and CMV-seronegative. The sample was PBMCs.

The CDR3 sequence: CATSRDGQTNEKLFF. The CDR3 DNA follows: TGTGCCACCAGCAGAGATGGGCAGACTAATGAAAAACTGTTTTTT. The chain couples TRBV15 to TRBJ1-4; D uncertain. The CDR3 length is 15 residues. CDR1 LNHNV and CDR2 YYDKDF come from the germline V gene (reference sequence). The V and J ends lost 0 bases and 2 bases respectively, with 7 bases between them.